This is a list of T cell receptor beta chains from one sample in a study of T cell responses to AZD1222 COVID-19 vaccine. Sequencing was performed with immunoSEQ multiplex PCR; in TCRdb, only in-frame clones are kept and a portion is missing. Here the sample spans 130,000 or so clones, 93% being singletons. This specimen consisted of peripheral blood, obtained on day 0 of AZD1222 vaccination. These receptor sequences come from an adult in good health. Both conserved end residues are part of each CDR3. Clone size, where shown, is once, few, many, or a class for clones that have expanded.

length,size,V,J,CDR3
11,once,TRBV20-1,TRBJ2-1,CSARQLAEQFF
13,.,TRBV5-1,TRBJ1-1,CASSLAGSEVAFF
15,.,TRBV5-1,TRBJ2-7,CASSFTTGEVYEQYF
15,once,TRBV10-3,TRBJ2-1,CATGGVAGRLDEQFF
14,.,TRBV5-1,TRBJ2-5,CASSSTGVRETQYF
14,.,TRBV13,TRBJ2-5,CASSLQGAGETQYF
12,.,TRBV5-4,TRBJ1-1,CASSREVTEAFF
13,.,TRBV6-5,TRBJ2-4,CASRLFTGDIQYF
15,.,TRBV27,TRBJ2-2,CATKQGILNTGELFF
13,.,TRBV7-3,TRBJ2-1,CASSLNRGDEQFF
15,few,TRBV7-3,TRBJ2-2,CASSSTGRNTGELFF
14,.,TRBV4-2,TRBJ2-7,CASSPDRALHEQYF
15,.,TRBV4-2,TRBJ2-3,CASSPAGGMVDTQYF
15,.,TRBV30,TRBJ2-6,CAWSGTGVGANVLTF
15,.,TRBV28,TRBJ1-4,CASSFTDLLYEKLFF
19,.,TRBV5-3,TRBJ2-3,CARSPRTSGSPGGTDTQYF
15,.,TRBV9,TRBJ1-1,CASSAEIGFNTEAFF
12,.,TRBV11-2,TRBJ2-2,CASRGETGELFF
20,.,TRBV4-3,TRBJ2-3,CASSQEGLAGAHGAADTQYF
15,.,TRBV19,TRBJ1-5,CASSMETLTLSPQHF
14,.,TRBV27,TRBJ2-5,CASSDRENQETQYF
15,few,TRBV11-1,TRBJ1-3,CASSWTGTSGNTIYF
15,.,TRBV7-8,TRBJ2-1,CASSTWDRVGNEQFF
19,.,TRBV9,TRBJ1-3,CASSGLSRNGMSSGNTIYF
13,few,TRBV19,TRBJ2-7,CASSQTDTYEQYF
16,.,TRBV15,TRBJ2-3,CATSRDGQGFTDTQYF
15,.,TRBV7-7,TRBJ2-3,CASSLTRGAPDTQYF
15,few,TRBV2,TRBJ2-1,CASRPGLAGRNEQFF
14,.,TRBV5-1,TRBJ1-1,CASSLVSGRGEVFF
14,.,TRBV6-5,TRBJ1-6,CASWGSSYNSPLHF
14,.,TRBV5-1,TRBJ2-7,CASSLVGRVHEQYF
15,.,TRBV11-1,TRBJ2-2,CASSPTGGGAGELFF
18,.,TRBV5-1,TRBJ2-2,CASTSSGMGIANTGELFF
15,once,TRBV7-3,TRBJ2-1,CASSLNVRLLNEQFF
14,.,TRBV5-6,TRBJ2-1,CASSLAGSGNEQFF
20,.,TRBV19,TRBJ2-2,CASSIPYWAEPWDHTGELFF
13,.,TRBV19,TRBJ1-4,CASSFGRNEKLFF
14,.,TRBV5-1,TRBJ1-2,CASSLTGANYGYTF
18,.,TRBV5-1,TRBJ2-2,CASSLANEGWENAGELFF
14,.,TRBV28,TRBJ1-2,CASSFGAGIYGYTF
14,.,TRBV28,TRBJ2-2,CASLRGGNTGELFF
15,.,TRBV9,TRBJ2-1,CASSVGAGGYNEQFF
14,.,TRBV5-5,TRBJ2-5,CASSSGTNQETQYF
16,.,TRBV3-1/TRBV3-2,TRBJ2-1,CASSHQDSRVIDEQFF
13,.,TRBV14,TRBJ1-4,CASSQDTNEKLFF
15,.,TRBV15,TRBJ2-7,CATSRDPRVGSEQYF
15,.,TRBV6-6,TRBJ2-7,CASSPTPGQGHEQYF
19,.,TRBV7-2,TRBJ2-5,CASSSPLRFGTTSQETQYF
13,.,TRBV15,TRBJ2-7,CASRGGNSYEQYF
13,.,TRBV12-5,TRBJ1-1,CASVRGGGAEAFF
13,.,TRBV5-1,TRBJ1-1,CASLGQDSTEAFF
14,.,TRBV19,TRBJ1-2,CASSIMWQGDGYTF
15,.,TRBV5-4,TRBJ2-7,CASSLGDLHSYEQYF
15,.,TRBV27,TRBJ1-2,CASRIQGRQGAGYTF
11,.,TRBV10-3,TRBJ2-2,CAISEPGELFF
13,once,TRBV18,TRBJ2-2,CASSSSNTGELFF
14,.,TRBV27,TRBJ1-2,CASSTQGANYGYTF
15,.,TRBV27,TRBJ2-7,CASSLYPRARREQYF
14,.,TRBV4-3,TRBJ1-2,CASSQEYGGSGYTF